The text below deals with one TCR beta chain. Its antigen is unknown. An end of the junction does not agree with germline; a read error may underlie this. For sequencing of the TCRbeta CDR3 region, genomic DNA was extracted from the sorted cells. The immunoSEQ Assay was used for sequencing of TCRbeta CDR3 regions. In TCRdb, the immuneACCESS table is reduced to in-frame sequences with V and J assigned. These tables do not hold every clone; where another copy was compared, an unresolved V gene accounts for under half, and the others remain unexplained. This sample lists fewer than 80,000 clones; 85% to 90% were detected once. The ten largest clones represent about 6.3% of the sample. The data derive from a study of OX40 agonist ivuxolimab in advanced cancers. Study-wide context: The costimulatory receptor OX40 (CD134) was targeted by ivuxolimab, a fully human IgG2 agonistic monoclonal antibody. Intravenous ivuxolimab was administered to patients every 2 weeks at six dose levels: 0.01, 0.1, 0.3, 1.5, 3 and 10 mg/kg. Of the approximately 50 dose-escalation patients, hepatocellular carcinoma was present in roughly 19, melanoma in some 15, renal cell carcinoma in 9 and head and neck cancer in 9. In the dose-escalation cohort, over 65% of patients were male, and the mean age was around 60 years, with a range of about 20 to 90. Prior anti-PD-1, anti-PD-L1 or anti-CTLA-4 therapy was permitted, and checkpoint inhibitors had been received by about two fifths of dose-escalation patients. Partial responses occurred in three dose-escalation patients: two with cutaneous melanoma and one with hepatocellular carcinoma. The purpose of peripheral TCRbeta sequencing was to test whether ivuxolimab changed TCR sequence diversity and led to clonal T-cell expansion. The paper reports the monotherapy dose-escalation portion (N ≈ 50 patients) of the phase I ivuxolimab trial. Results the study describes overall, beyond this receptor: After ivuxolimab, more expanded clones were found on average in CD8+ T cells than in CD4+ T cells. In partial responders in the 0.1-3.0 mg/kg groups, normalized peripheral clonal expansion was found to be among the lowest, especially among CD8+ T cells. Low levels of normalized T-cell clonal expansion were also seen in some nonresponding patients. The antigen specificity of the peripheral T cells that underwent clonal expansion was not determined. At doses from 0.1 to 3.0 mg/kg, clonal expansion was seen in both CD4+ and CD8+ blood T cells between baseline and week 6.

The trial excluded patients who had a history of autoimmune disease or were on systemic immunosuppression. Peripheral blood for TCR sequencing was collected from all dose cohorts at baseline, on cycle 4 day 1, and on cycle 7 day 1. The samples were taken from a phase I, first-in-human, multicenter, open-label dose-escalation trial of ivuxolimab. The trial enrolled adults with locally advanced or metastatic head and neck squamous cell, hepatocellular, melanoma or renal cell carcinoma. Before TCR sequencing, CD4+ T cells and CD8+ T cells from peripheral blood were sorted into separate populations. Based on the germline V gene, the CDR1 and CDR2 sequences are SGHAT and FQNNGV. Its CDR3 holds 12 amino acids, cysteine through phenylalanine. Only the CDR3 portion is preserved as DNA: 36 bases, with reading frame beginning at the first base.

This specimen was CD4+ or CD8+ T cells sorted from blood, taken in a trial of the OX40 agonist ivuxolimab. Recombination joined TRBV11-2 with TRBJ2-7, with no confidently assigned D gene. This receptor was taken from an adult with an advanced solid tumor such as melanoma, head and neck, liver or kidney cancer. The DNA is TGTGCCAGCAGCTTTATCTCCCACGAGCAGTACTTC. It translates as CASSFISHEQYF.